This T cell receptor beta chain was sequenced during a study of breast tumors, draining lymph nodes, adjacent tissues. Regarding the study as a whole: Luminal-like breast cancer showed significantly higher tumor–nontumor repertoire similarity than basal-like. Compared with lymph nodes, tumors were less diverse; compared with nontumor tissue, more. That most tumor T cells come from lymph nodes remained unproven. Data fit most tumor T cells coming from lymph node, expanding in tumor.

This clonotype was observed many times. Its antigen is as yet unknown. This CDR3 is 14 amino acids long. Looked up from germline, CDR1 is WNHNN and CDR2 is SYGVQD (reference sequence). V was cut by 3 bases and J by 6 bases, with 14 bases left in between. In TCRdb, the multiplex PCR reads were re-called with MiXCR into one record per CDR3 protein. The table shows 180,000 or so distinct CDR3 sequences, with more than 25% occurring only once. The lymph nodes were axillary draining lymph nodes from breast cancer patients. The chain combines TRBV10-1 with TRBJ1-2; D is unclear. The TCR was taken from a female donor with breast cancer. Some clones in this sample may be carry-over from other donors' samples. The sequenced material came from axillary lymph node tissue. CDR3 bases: TGCGCCAGCAGTGATGAAGGGTGGGCTAATGGCTACACCTTC. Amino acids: CASSDEGWANGYTF.